The sequence of this TCR beta chain was determined in a study of patients and donors after allogeneic stem cell transplantation. Each CDR3 protein is one row after TCRdb ran MiXCR on the RT-PCR reads. The table shows 920,000 or so distinct CDR3 sequences, with roughly 18% occurring only once. Germline values: CDR1 DFQATT, CDR2 SNEGSKA (reference sequence). With 0 bases removed from V and 3 bases from J, the gap between germline ends came to 9 bases. CDR3 length equals 14 residues. The chain employs TRBV20-1 and TRBJ2-4; TRBD2 might be the D (6 bases). The TCR was taken from a human donor who was either an allogeneic HSCT recipient or a stem cell or donor lymphocyte infusion donor (not recorded which). It is not recorded whose cells these are; they may come from a transplant donor. The sample was blood, either unsorted or a sorted T cell fraction (not recorded which). This chain's CDR3 is CSARDWGGKNIQYF. CDR3 nucleotides: TGCAGTGCTAGAGATTGGGGAGGCAAAAACATTCAGTACTTC.